This entry is about one TCR beta chain. Its antigen is not identified. Use of 60 Vbeta and 13 Jbeta primers characterized the PCR. The table came from immunoSEQ multiplex PCR; TCRdb's copy has only in-frame clones and leaves some out. The table shows around 150,000 clones, with approximately 70% occurring only once. The data were obtained in a study of cytomegalovirus exposure and HLA in healthy donors. Findings and limits, study-wide: TCR beta sequences reportedly predicted most subjects' HLA-A and HLA-B alleles accurately. An ancestry cluster, one associated with Asian ancestry, reportedly showed fewer N-insertions than the roughly 610-donor mean in a later analysis.

Between the trimmed V and J ends, which lost 0 bases and 7 bases, there was a span of 7 bases. This CDR3 spans 12 amino acids. Germline V gene sequence: CDR1 SEHNR, CDR2 FQNEAQ (reference sequence). This sequence originates from a human donor in good health. Sequences were obtained from PBMCs. This chain joins TRBV7-9 and TRBJ2-7; D is possibly TRBD2 (6 bases). The CDR3, as DNA: TGTGCCAGCAGCTTAGCGGCGGGGGAGCAGTACTTC. Protein product: CASSLAAGEQYF.